The next 19 T cell receptor beta chains were all read from a single sample in a study of T cell repertoires in cytomegalovirus infection. Each CDR3 protein gets one entry after TCRdb re-called the reads with MiXCR. The table includes 250,000 to 300,000 distinct CDR3 sequences, 8% to 9.5% detected once. Input material: PBMCs. Receptors originate from a human donor in good health (CMV status not recorded). Some clones in this sample may be carry-over from other donors' samples.

This clonotype came up many times. The chain carries TRBV28 and TRBJ2-5, with a tentative D call TRBD1 (6 bases). V gave up 8 bases and J gave up 5 bases, with 21 bases separating them. CDR1 and CDR2 from the germline V gene are MDHEN and SYDVKM. This CDR3 comprises 15 residues. This CDR3 is CASHGPGHPGETQYF. The CDR3 nucleotides read TGTGCCAGCCACGGACCGGGACACCCTGGGGAGACCCAGTACTTC.

Worth noting for this clonotype: Since a much larger clone is just one base distant, this may be a read error. This chain connects TRBV7-2 to TRBJ1-5; D unresolved. The V gene lost 4 bases and the J gene lost 5 bases, with 12 bases spanning the gap. Germline-derived CDR1 and CDR2 are SGHTA and FQGNSA. There are 14 residues in the CDR3. CDR3 amino acids: CASSSKGWDQPQHF. CDR3 in DNA: TGTGCCAGCAGCTCCAAGGGATGGGATCAGCCCCAGCATTTT.

This clonotype was seen ten or more times. The V and J genes are TRBV7-2 and TRBJ2-7, with 8 bases fitting TRBD2. The CDR3 is 17 amino acids. Trimming at V came to 5 bases and at J to 2 bases, leaving 14 bases not matched to a gene. Looked up from germline, CDR1 is SGHTA and CDR2 is FQGNSA. CDR3 amino acids: CASSANMGLDLPYEQYF. DNA for the CDR3: TGTGCCAGCAGCGCGAATATGGGACTAGATCTTCCCTACGAGCAGTACTTC.

Ten or more counts support this clonotype. The chain carries TRBV28 and TRBJ1-3, with TRBD1 identical over 9 bases. The CDR3 runs 18 residues. Per the germline V gene, CDR1 is MDHEN and CDR2 is SYDVKM. V gave up 5 bases and J gave up 0 bases; unmatched junction bases: 11. CDR3 loop: CASSRRLTGQGSGNTIYF. CDR3 sequence (DNA): TGTGCCAGCAGTCGTCGGCTCACGGGACAGGGCTCTGGAAACACCATATATTTT.

This clonotype was counted ten times or more. V and J are TRBV7-2 and TRBJ1-5, with TRBD1 matching 8 bases. The junction had 14 bases not matched to a gene; V was cut back by 5 bases and J by 5 bases. CDR3 length equals 17 residues. The germline V gene has CDR1 SGHTA and CDR2 FQGNSA. CDR3 residues: CASSPRGRTGTHQPQHF. As DNA, the CDR3 is TGTGCCAGCAGCCCCCGAGGGAGGACAGGGACCCATCAGCCCCAGCATTTT.

The chain links TRBV7-9 to TRBJ1-3; a weak D match, TRBD1 (6 bases). The CDR3 spans 14 residues. Germline CDR1 and CDR2: SEHNR and FQNEAQ (reference sequence). V was shortened by 3 bases and J by 1 base, with 7 bases between the two germline ends. CDR3 residues: CASSFGQSGNTIYF. CDR3 nucleotide sequence: TGTGCCAGCAGCTTCGGACAGTCTGGAAACACCATATATTTT. The full variable domain, rest sourced from reference TRBV7-9 and TRBJ1-3, is DTGVSQNPRHKITKRGQNVTFRCDPISEHNRLYWYRQTLGQGPEFLTYFQNEAQLEKSRLLSDRFSAERPKGSFSTLEIQRTEQGDSAMYLCASSFGQSGNTIYFGEGSWLTVV.

This clonotype was counted ten times or more. This chain joins TRBV6-2 or TRBV6-3 and TRBJ1-5, with 8 bases identical to TRBD1. V lost 4 bases, J lost 7 bases, and 6 bases stayed unmatched. This CDR3 contains 14 residues. Germline V gives CDR1 MNHEY, CDR2 SVGEGT. CDR3 bases: TGTGCCAGCAGTTCCGGACAGGGTGAACAGCCCCAGCATTTT. Encoded protein: CASSSGQGEQPQHF.

The DNA of the CDR3 is TGTGCCAGCAGCTTAGGACTACAGGGTAGCAATCAGCCCCAGCATTTT. It translates to CASSLGLQGSNQPQHF. This sequence joins TRBV7-9 and TRBJ1-5; TRBD1 is a possible D gene (6 bases). This CDR3 has 16 residues. V shed 1 base and J shed 0 bases, with 10 bases lying between them. The V gene's germline CDR1 is SEHNR and CDR2 FQNEAQ (reference sequence).

In its sample, this clonotype was seen many times. The chain employs TRBV20-1 and TRBJ1-5; 7 bases are a match to TRBD1. The CDR3 runs to 13 residues. The V segment lost 7 bases and the J segment 1 base; nucleotides outside the gene matches: 4. Germline V lookup: CDR1 DFQATT, CDR2 SNEGSKA (reference sequence). CDR3 sequence: CSGRQGSNQPQHF. The CDR3 DNA reads TGCAGTGGGCGACAGGGAAGCAATCAGCCCCAGCATTTT.

This clonotype was observed many times. This rearrangement joins TRBV20-1 to TRBJ2-3; a weak D match, TRBD2 (5 bases). The CDR3 has 14 residues. V lost 3 bases and J lost 5, with 15 bases in between. The V gene's germline CDR1 is DFQATT and CDR2 SNEGSKA (reference sequence). The CDR3 loop reads CSARNRRKGDTQYF. CDR3 nucleotides: TGCAGTGCTAGGAACCGGAGGAAGGGAGATACGCAGTATTTT.

This clonotype turned up a few times. This chain connects TRBV15 to TRBJ2-7; D uncertain. Deletions cut 0 bases from V and 0 bases from J, with 9 bases between. The CDR3 runs to 15 residues. CDR1 LNHNV and CDR2 YYDKDF come from the germline V gene (reference sequence). The DNA of the CDR3 is TGTGCCACCAGCAGAGATCTCGCAGTCTCCTACGAGCAGTACTTC. Translating it yields CATSRDLAVSYEQYF.

This clonotype came up many times. The gene calls are TRBV7-8 and TRBJ2-3; D uncertain. The CDR3 is 12 residues long. Trimming left V 5 bases short and J 5 bases short, with 8 bases between. Per germline, CDR1 SGHVS and CDR2 FQNEAQ. This CDR3 is CASSLFGDTQYF. The CDR3 DNA reads TGTGCCAGCAGCCTCTTCGGAGATACGCAGTATTTT.

In this sample, this clonotype turned up a few times. This chain connects TRBV20-1 to TRBJ2-1; a weak D match, TRBD1 (5 bases). The CDR3 covers 12 residues. Trimming removed 6 bases at V and 4 bases at J, with 10 bases between. Germline V gene data show CDR1 as DFQATT and CDR2 as SNEGSKA (reference sequence). The CDR3 region is CSALDRYNEQFF. The CDR3 bases are TGCAGTGCCCTCGACAGATACAATGAGCAGTTCTTC.

The chain uses TRBV6-6 and TRBJ2-2, with D possibly matching TRBD2 (5 bases). The germline V gene encodes CDR1 MNHNY and CDR2 SVGAGI (reference sequence). CDR3 length: 14 residues. V was clipped by 6 bases and J by 5 bases, with 13 bases between them. Written as DNA, the CDR3 is TGTGCCAGCAGCCCCGCATCGGGGACCGGGGAGCTGTTTTTT. As protein: CASSPASGTGELFF.

This clonotype was detected many times. The chain has TRBV7-3 and TRBJ2-2; D uncertain. The germline V and J ends were trimmed by 5 bases and 6 bases, with 7 bases remaining between them. The germline gives CDR1 SGHTA, CDR2 FQGTGA. This CDR3 has 12 amino acids. The CDR3 loop is CASSPPSGELFF. The CDR3 DNA reads as TGTGCCAGCAGCCCCCCTTCCGGGGAGCTGTTTTTT.

Only a few counts were recorded for this clonotype. The gene calls are TRBV7-9 and TRBJ1-1; maybe TRBD1 (5 bases). CDR3 length equals 17 residues. V was pared by 1 base and J by 1 base, with 16 bases between. Germline V gene lookup returns CDR1 SEHNR and CDR2 FQNEAQ (reference sequence). The CDR3 nucleotides read TGTGCCAGCAGCTTAGTATCTCAGGGCTGGGCGAACACTGAAGCTTTCTTT. Encoded protein: CASSLVSQGWANTEAFF.

There are many counts of this clonotype. The rearrangement joins TRBV7-2 to TRBJ2-6, with unresolved D. The germline V gene encodes CDR1 SGHTA and CDR2 FQGNSA. The CDR3 sequence is 14 residues long. With 2 bases removed from V and 3 bases from J, the gap between germline ends came to 5 bases. The CDR3 DNA is TGTGCCAGCAGCTTAAGAGGTGGGGCCAACGTCCTGACTTTC. Translation gives CASSLRGGANVLTF. The full variable domain, completed using reference TRBV7-2 and TRBJ2-6, is GAGVSQSPSNKVTEKGKDVELRCDPISGHTALYWYRQSLGQGLEFLIYFQGNSAPDKSGLPSDRFSAERTGGSVSTLTIQRTQQEDSAVYLCASSLRGGANVLTFGAGSRLTVL.

This clonotype was observed at least ten times. J is TRBJ1-2 and V is TRBV18; D is undetermined. V lost 6 bases and J 7 bases, leaving 15 bases between the germline ends. The germline V gene encodes CDR1 KGHSH and CDR2 LQKENI. This CDR3 region has 13 residues. The CDR3 is CASSRDTGGGYTF. The CDR3 bases are TGTGCCAGCTCCCGCGACACGGGAGGTGGCTACACCTTC.

At least ten counts were recorded for this clonotype. The chain links TRBV7-2 to TRBJ2-1; 9 bases are a match to TRBD1. V lost 3 bases and J lost 6; bases outside the gene matches: 6. Germline loops: CDR1 SGHTA, CDR2 FQGNSA. The CDR3 covers 15 residues. The CDR3: CASSLGDRVPNEQFF. In DNA form, the CDR3 reads TGTGCCAGCAGCTTGGGGGACAGGGTTCCCAATGAGCAGTTCTTC.